The sequence of this T cell receptor (beta chain) was determined in a study of T cells in localized non-small cell lung cancer. Study-wide findings and caveats: Heterogeneity stays possible, as sequencing covered only one tumor region.

Some clones are missing from TCRdb's copy, which holds only in-frame ones; the method was immunoSEQ multiplex PCR. The sample records tens of thousands of clones, roughly 89% being singletons. To note about this clone: Its cognate antigen is unknown.

The TCR comes from a female donor over 55 with stage I lung adenocarcinoma. The sample was peripheral blood, taken before any cancer treatment.

CDR3 sequence reads: CASSRRGTGMTSSTDTQYF. Written as DNA, the CDR3 is TGTGCCAGCAGCCGTAGAGGGACAGGGATGACTTCTAGCACAGATACGCAGTATTTT. This chain connects TRBV7-2 to TRBJ2-3; 9 nucleotides agree with TRBD1. The CDR3 totals 19 residues. J was trimmed by 0 bases and V by 5 bases; bases with no gene match: 15. Germline CDR1 and CDR2: SGHTA and FQGNSA.